What follows is one TCR beta chain and its context. The antigen is not known. Generated by immunoSEQ multiplex PCR, the TCRdb table keeps only in-frame clones and is missing some. The sample lists some 150,000 clones, 82% seen once, with roughly 4.5% in the top ten. This sample stems from a study of T cell responses to AZD1222 COVID-19 vaccine. General observations from the study: A reported finding is that nearly half of spike-specific TCRs target unmutated variant regions. Clonal diversity may have been underestimated, and the donors were mostly white British, with more females than males.

There are 15 residues in the CDR3. Germline CDR1 reads SGHTA; CDR2 reads FQGNSA. V lost 3 bases to trimming and J lost 0 bases, with 9 bases between them. The V gene is TRBV7-2, the J gene TRBJ2-1; unclear D gene. This clonotype was sampled from an adult in good health. The material was peripheral blood, obtained on day 0 of MenACWY control vaccination. CDR3 in amino acids: CASSLSSASYNEQFF. The DNA for the CDR3 is TGTGCCAGCAGCTTGTCGTCAGCCTCCTACAATGAGCAGTTCTTC.